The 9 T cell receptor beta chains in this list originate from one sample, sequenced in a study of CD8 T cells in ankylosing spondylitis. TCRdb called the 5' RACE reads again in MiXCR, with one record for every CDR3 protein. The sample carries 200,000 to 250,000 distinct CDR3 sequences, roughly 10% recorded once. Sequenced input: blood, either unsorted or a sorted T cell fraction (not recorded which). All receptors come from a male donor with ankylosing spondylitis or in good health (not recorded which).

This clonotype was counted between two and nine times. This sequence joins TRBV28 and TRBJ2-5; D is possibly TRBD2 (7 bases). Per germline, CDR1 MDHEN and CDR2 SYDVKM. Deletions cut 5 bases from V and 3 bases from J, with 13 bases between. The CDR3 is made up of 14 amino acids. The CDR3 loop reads CASSRGGAEETQYF. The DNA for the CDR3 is TGTGCCAGCAGTCGAGGGGGGGCCGAAGAGACCCAGTACTTC. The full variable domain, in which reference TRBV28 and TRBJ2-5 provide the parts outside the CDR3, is DVKVTQSSRYLVKRTGEKVFLECVQDMDHENMFWYRQDPGLGLRLIYFSYDVKMKEKGDIPEGYSVSREKKERFSLILESASTNQTSMYLCASSRGGAEETQYFGPGTRLLVL.

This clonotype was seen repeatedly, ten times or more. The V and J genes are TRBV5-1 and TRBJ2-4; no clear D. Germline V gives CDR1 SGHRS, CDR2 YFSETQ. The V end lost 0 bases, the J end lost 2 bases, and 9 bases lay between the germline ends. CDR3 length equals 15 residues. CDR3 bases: TGCGCCAGCAGCTTGGACAGTCCCTCCAAAAACATTCAGTACTTC. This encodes CASSLDSPSKNIQYF. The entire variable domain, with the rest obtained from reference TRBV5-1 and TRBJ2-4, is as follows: KAGVTQTPRYLIKTRGQQVTLSCSPISGHRSVSWYQQTPGQGLQFLFEYFSETQRNKGNFPGRFSGRQFSNSRSEMNVSTLELGDSALYLCASSLDSPSKNIQYFGAGTRLSVL.

The CDR3 coding sequence is TGCAGTGCTAAAGATCTGGGGACGACAAGTGAAAAACTGTTTTTT. It yields the protein CSAKDLGTTSEKLFF. The chain joins TRBV20-1 to TRBJ1-4, with D tentatively TRBD1 (5 bases). CDR1 is DFQATT, CDR2 SNEGSKA, per germline (reference sequence). The V end lost 4 bases, the J end lost 7 bases, and 19 bases lay between the germline ends. The CDR3 covers 15 residues.

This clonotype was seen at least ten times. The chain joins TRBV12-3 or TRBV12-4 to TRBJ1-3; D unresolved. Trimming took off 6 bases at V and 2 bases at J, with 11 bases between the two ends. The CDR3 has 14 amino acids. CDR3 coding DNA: TGTGCCAGCAGCCCCAGAGGGACTGGAAACACCATATATTTT. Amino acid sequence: CASSPRGTGNTIYF.

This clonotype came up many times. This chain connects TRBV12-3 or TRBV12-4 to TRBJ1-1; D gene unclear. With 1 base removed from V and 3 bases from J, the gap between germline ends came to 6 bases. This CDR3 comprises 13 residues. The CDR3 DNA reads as TGTGCCAGCAGTTTAGACAGTTACACTGAAGCTTTCTTT. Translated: CASSLDSYTEAFF.

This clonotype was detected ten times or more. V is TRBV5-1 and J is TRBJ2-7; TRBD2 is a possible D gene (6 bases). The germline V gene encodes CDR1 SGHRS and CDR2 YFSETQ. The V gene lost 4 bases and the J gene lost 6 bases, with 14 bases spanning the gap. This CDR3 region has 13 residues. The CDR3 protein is CASSDVGTLEQYF. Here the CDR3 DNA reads TGCGCCAGCAGCGACGTCGGGACTCTCGAGCAGTACTTC.

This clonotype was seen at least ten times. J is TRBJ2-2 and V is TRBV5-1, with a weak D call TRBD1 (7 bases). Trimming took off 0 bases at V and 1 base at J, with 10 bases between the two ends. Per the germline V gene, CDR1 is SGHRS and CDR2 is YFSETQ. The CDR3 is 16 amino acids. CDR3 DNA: TGCGCCAGCAGCTTGGTTCAGGGGGGGAACACCGGGGAGCTGTTTTTT. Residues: CASSLVQGGNTGELFF. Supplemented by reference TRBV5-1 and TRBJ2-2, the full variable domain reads KAGVTQTPRYLIKTRGQQVTLSCSPISGHRSVSWYQQTPGQGLQFLFEYFSETQRNKGNFPGRFSGRQFSNSRSEMNVSTLELGDSALYLCASSLVQGGNTGELFFGEGSRLTVL.

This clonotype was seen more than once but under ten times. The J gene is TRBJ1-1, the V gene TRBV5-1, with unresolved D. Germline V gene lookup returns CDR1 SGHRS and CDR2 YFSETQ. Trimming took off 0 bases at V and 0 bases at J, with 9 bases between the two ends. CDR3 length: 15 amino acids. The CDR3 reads CASSLEPGMNTEAFF. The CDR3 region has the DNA TGCGCCAGCAGCTTGGAGCCGGGGATGAACACTGAAGCTTTCTTT. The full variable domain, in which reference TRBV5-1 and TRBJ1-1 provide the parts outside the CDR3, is KAGVTQTPRYLIKTRGQQVTLSCSPISGHRSVSWYQQTPGQGLQFLFEYFSETQRNKGNFPGRFSGRQFSNSRSEMNVSTLELGDSALYLCASSLEPGMNTEAFFGQGTRLTVV.

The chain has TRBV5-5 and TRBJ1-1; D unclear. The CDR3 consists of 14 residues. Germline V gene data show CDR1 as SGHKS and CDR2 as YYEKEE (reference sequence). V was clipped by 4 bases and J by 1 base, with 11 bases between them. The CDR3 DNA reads TGTGCCAGCAGCCTCCTTTCAGGGAACACTGAAGCTTTCTTT. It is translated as CASSLLSGNTEAFF.